This TCR beta chain was sequenced during a study of cytomegalovirus exposure and HLA in healthy donors. Study outcomes and limitations: CMV serostatus was the only immune exposure information that was available. According to an earlier analysis, most TCR beta V segments yielded productive rearrangements about 90% or about 30% of the time. Follow-up analysis seemed to connect common viral pathogens with several of the most significant clusters identified.

The CDR3 loop spans 16 amino acids. Germline V gives CDR1 SEHNR, CDR2 FQNEAQ (reference sequence). With 5 bases removed from V and 2 bases from J, the gap between germline ends came to 16 bases. Comments on this clone: Its antigen is not identified.

All donors participated as healthy donors of bone marrow. PCR amplification relied on 60 Vbeta primers (plus 13 Jbeta primers). Sequencing was performed with immunoSEQ multiplex PCR; in TCRdb, only in-frame clones are kept and a portion is missing. Recorded for this sample: roughly 82,000 clones. Sequencing was done on a sample of PBMCs. The chain combines TRBV7-9 with TRBJ1-3; a possible D gene is TRBD1 (6 bases). The TCR originated in a woman in her sixties in good health and CMV-seronegative. The CDR3 DNA is TGTGCCAGCAGCGGAATGGGACATATAACTGGAAACACCATATATTTT. Translated: CASSGMGHITGNTIYF.